Listed below are T cell receptor beta chains from one sample, sequenced in a study of T-cell reconstitution after alpha-beta-depleted transplantation in children. TCRdb re-analysed the PCR reads in MiXCR, keeping a single row per CDR3 protein. The table lists about 640,000 distinct CDR3 sequences, roughly 15% of them singletons. The material was PBMCs from the stem cell graft donor, obtained from the stem cell graft. The source is a human donor who donated a stem cell graft to a child with acute myeloid leukemia. Each CDR3 is given without its conserved first and last residue. Each record gives: V gene, J gene, CDR3 protein.

V gene: TRBV20-1; J gene: TRBJ2-1; CDR3 protein: SARHPGLTSSYNEQF
V gene: TRBV20-1; J gene: TRBJ2-7; CDR3 protein: SATRDRVGEQY
V gene: TRBV28; J gene: TRBJ1-5; CDR3 protein: ASSPGRQGYQPQH
V gene: TRBV20-1; J gene: TRBJ2-1; CDR3 protein: SASLDYSYNEQF
V gene: TRBV12-3/TRBV12-4; J gene: TRBJ1-1; CDR3 protein: ASSLSWNTEAF
V gene: TRBV7-2; J gene: TRBJ1-5; CDR3 protein: ASSLTVNNQPQH
V gene: TRBV20-1; J gene: TRBJ2-1; CDR3 protein: SARARQGPTSYNEQF
V gene: TRBV7-2; J gene: TRBJ1-1; CDR3 protein: ASSSTTQGAEAF
V gene: TRBV6-1; J gene: TRBJ2-2; CDR3 protein: ASSPAPRSGELF
V gene: TRBV10-3; J gene: TRBJ2-1; CDR3 protein: AISDPGLAGGNEQF
V gene: TRBV21-1; J gene: TRBJ1-1; CDR3 protein: ASRPGTPEF
V gene: TRBV20-1; J gene: TRBJ2-7; CDR3 protein: SARGTGSHEQY
V gene: TRBV7-9; J gene: TRBJ2-1; CDR3 protein: ASSGSGGAHEQF
V gene: TRBV6-5; J gene: TRBJ2-3; CDR3 protein: ASSYGTSGEADTQY
V gene: TRBV7-9; J gene: TRBJ1-1; CDR3 protein: ASNDRVAEAF
V gene: TRBV12-5; J gene: TRBJ1-3; CDR3 protein: ASAPGGTLSGNTIY